This record looks at one T cell receptor beta chain sequence and its context. The antigen remains unidentified. This sample is drawn from a study of cytomegalovirus exposure and HLA in healthy donors. Study-wide findings and caveats: Approximately 17,000 TCR beta sequences were associated with HLA alleles at 0.05 false discovery rate in a later analysis. Testing in vitro showed three CMV-associated chains specific for CMV antigens. Some V segments could not be told apart, so they were left out, TRBV6-2 and TRBV6-3 among them. The authors later found most CMV-associated TCR beta chains appeared HLA-restricted.

60 Vbeta and 13 Jbeta primers were used in PCR. Profiled with immunoSEQ multiplex PCR; TCRdb holds only in-frame clones, not every one. Altogether approximately 89,000 clones are present, less than 70% being singletons, with the ten largest covering 1.2%. CDR1 is MGHRA, CDR2 YSYEKL, per germline. J was trimmed by 2 bases and V by 3 bases; bases with no gene match: 6. This CDR3 is 15 amino acids long. This TCR came from a female donor in good health and CMV-seronegative. The chain links TRBV4-1 to TRBJ2-5; 7 bases match TRBD1. The sequencing sample was made of PBMCs. CDR3 sequence: CASSQGRQGQETQYF. CDR3 nucleotide sequence: TGCGCCAGCAGCCAGGGAAGACAGGGTCAAGAGACCCAGTACTTC.